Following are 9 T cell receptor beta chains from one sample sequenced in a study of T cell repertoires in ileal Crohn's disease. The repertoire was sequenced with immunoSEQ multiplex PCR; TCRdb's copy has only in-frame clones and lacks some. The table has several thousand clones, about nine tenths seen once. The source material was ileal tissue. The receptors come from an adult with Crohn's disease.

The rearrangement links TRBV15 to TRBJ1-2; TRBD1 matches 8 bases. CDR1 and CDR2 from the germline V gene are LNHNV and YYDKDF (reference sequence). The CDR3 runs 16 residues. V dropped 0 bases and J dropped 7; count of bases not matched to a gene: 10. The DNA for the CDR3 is TGTGCCACCAGCAGAGATCGGGCAGGGGGCGTCCGTGGCTACACCTTC. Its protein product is CATSRDRAGGVRGYTF. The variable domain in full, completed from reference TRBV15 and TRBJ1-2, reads DAMVIQNPRYQVTQFGKPVTLSCSQTLNHNVMYWYQQKSSQAPKLLFHYYDKDFNNEADTPDNFQSRRPNTSFCFLDIRSPGLGDTAMYLCATSRDRAGGVRGYTFGSGTRLTVV.

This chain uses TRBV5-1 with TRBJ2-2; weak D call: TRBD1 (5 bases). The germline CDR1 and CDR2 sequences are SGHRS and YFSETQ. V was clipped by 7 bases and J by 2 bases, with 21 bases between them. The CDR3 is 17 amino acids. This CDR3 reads CASRHIPDSRNTGELFF. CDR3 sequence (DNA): TGCGCCAGCCGGCATATCCCCGACAGCCGAAACACCGGGGAGCTGTTTTTT.

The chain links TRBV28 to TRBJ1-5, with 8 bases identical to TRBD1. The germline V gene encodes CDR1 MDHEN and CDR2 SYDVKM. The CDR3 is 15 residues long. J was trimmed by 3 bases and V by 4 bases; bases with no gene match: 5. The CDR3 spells CASSSGGSNNQPQHF. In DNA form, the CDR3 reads TGTGCCAGCAGTTCAGGGGGCAGTAACAATCAGCCCCAGCATTTT.

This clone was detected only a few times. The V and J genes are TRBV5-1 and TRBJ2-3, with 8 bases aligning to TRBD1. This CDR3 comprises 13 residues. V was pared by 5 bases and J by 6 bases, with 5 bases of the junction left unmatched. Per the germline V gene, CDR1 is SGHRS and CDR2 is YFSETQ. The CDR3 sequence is CASSETGADTQYF. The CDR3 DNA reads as TGCGCCAGCAGTGAGACAGGGGCCGATACGCAGTATTTT.

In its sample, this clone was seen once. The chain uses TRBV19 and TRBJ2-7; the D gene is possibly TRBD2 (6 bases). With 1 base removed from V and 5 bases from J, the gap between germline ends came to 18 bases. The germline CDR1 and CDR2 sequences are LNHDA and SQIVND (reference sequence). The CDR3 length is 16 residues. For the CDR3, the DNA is TGTGCCAGTAGTATAGCCTCGAGACGGGGGAAGCACGAGCAGTACTTC. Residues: CASSIASRRGKHEQYF.

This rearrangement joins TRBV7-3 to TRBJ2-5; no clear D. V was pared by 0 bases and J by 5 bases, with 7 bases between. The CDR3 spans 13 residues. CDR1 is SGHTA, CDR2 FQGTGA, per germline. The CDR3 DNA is TGTGCCAGCAGCTTAACGCCGCAGGAGACCCAGTACTTC. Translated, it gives CASSLTPQETQYF. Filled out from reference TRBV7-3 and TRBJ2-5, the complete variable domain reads GAGVSQTPSNKVTEKGKYVELRCDPISGHTALYWYRQSLGQGPEFLIYFQGTGAADDSGLPNDRFFAVRPEGSVSTLKIQRTERGDSAVYLCASSLTPQETQYFGPGTRLLVL.

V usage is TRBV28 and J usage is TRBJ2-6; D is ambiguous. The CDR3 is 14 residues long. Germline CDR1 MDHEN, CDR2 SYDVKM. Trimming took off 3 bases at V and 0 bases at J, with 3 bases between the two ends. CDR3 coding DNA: TGTGCCAGCAGTTTCAGCTCTGGGGCCAACGTCCTGACTTTC. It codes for CASSFSSGANVLTF.

This CDR3 reads CASSMGRGGRSEQFF. The CDR3 DNA reads as TGTGCCAGTAGTATGGGTCGGGGGGGAAGGAGTGAGCAGTTCTTC. The chain uses TRBV19 and TRBJ2-1, with 8 bases lining up with TRBD2. Germline CDR1 and CDR2: LNHDA and SQIVND (reference sequence). V dropped 3 bases and J dropped 9; count of bases not matched to a gene: 10. The CDR3 covers 15 residues.

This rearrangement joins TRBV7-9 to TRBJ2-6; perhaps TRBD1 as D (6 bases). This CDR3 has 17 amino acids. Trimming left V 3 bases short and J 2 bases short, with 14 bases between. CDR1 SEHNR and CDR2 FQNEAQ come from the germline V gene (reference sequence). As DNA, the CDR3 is TGTGCCAGCAGCTTTTTGCAGGGGCAAGCTGGGGCCAACGTCCTGACTTTC. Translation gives CASSFLQGQAGANVLTF.